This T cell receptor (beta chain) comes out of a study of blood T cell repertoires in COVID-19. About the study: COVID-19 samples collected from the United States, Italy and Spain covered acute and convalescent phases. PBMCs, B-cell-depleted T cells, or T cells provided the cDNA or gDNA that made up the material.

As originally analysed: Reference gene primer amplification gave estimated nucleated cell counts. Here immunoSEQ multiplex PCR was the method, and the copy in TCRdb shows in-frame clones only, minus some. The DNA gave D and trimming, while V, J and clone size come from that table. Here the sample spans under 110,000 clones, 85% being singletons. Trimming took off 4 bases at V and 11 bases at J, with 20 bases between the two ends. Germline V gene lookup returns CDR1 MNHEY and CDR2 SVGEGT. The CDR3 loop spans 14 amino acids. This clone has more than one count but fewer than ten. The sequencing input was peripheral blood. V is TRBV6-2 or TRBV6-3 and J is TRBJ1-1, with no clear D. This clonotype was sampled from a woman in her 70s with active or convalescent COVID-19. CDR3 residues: CASSSPQALTAAFF. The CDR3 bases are TGTGCCAGCAGTTCCCCCCAGGCTCTAACGGCGGCTTTCTTT.